The 5 T cell receptor beta chains presented below share a single source sample, sequenced in a study of control samples from healthy donors and cancer patients. Sequenced by immunoSEQ multiplex PCR; TCRdb stores in-frame clones only, minus some. The data contain about 410,000 clones, 75% to 95% of them singletons. What was sequenced was PBMCs. These receptors came from a man in his forties or fifties with head and neck cancer.

The rearrangement links TRBV5-6 to TRBJ2-1; weak D call: TRBD1 (6 bases). Trimming took 5 bases from V and 7 from J, leaving 16 bases between them. The CDR3 runs 14 residues. Germline CDR1 is SGHDT and CDR2 is YYEEEE. CDR3 loop: CASSIGQPDNEQFF. The DNA of the CDR3 is TGTGCCAGCAGTATAGGACAGCCGGATAATGAGCAGTTCTTC.

Regarding this clone: Other DNA variants within this sample encode the same CDR3. The chain links TRBV9 to TRBJ2-7; 8 bases are a match to TRBD2. V dropped 0 bases and J dropped 4; count of bases not matched to a gene: 6. This CDR3 region has 15 residues. Germline CDR1 reads SGDLS; CDR2 reads YYNGEE. Written as DNA, the CDR3 is TGTGCCAGCAGCGTAGGGCTAGCGGGCGGATACGAGCAGTACTTC. This sequence encodes CASSVGLAGGYEQYF.

This rearrangement joins TRBV5-6 to TRBJ1-6, with no clear D. This CDR3 contains 15 residues. Germline V gives CDR1 SGHDT, CDR2 YYEEEE. V was cut by 2 bases and J by 7 bases, with 13 bases left in between. In DNA, the CDR3 is TGTGCCAGCAGCTTTCTCTTGGGCCAAAATTCACCCCTCCACTTT. It yields the protein CASSFLLGQNSPLHF.

The chain uses TRBV6-2 or TRBV6-3 and TRBJ1-5; perhaps TRBD1 as D (5 bases). With 6 bases removed from V and 5 bases from J, the gap between germline ends came to 20 bases. Germline V gene sequence: CDR1 MNHEY, CDR2 SVGEGT. This CDR3 is built from 16 residues. CDR3 DNA: TGTGCCAGCAGCCCTAAGTGGACGGAGGGGCATCAGCCCCAGCATTTT. This translates into CASSPKWTEGHQPQHF.

CDR3 amino acids: CASSLNPMGEQFF. The CDR3 nucleotides are TGTGCCAGCAGCTTAAATCCGATGGGGGAGCAGTTCTTC. The V gene is TRBV7-9, the J gene TRBJ2-1, with D unclear. CDR1 and CDR2 (germline): SEHNR, FQNEAQ (reference sequence). The CDR3 consists of 13 residues. With 2 bases removed from V and 10 bases from J, the gap between germline ends came to 12 bases.